This T cell receptor beta chain was sequenced in a study of regulatory T cells in long-lasting Graves disease. Study-level findings and limits: TCR diversity was lower in persistent than newly diagnosed Graves' disease.

Documented time point: newly diagnosed GD, antithyroid drugs for less than 3 months. From PBMCs, RNA was extracted and then used to make the TCR library. Tubes containing EDTA received 8.5 to 9 milliliters of drawn peripheral blood. Worth noting for this clonotype: Its specificity is unknown.

To make TCR beta libraries, researchers used iRepertoire HTBI primers and Arm-PCR of CDR3 regions. TCRdb recomputed calls from the multiplex PCR reads with MiXCR, one row per CDR3 protein. The table lists 400,000 to 500,000 distinct CDR3 sequences, less than 20% of them singletons, with about 25% in the top ten. Per the germline V gene, CDR1 is SNHLY and CDR2 is FYNNEI. After removal of 6 bases from V and 3 bases from J, the junction contained 15 bases not matched to a gene. The CDR3 length is 19 residues. The same data also went into a second study, on T cells in Graves' hyperthyroidism and ophthalmopathy. That paper adds: The HTBI primer set served for first-round RT-PCR of the TCR CDR3. Most thyroid clonotypes expanded above 0.001 were also detected in blood.

This chain links TRBV2 with TRBJ2-3; 13 positions agree with TRBD2. The sequence was collected from a woman aged 18-30 years with Graves disease. The specimen comprised peripheral blood mononuclear cells (PBMCs), sampled at new diagnosis, from a patient treated with antithyroid drugs. The CDR3 region has the DNA TGTGCCAGCAGGGAAACGACTAGCGGGAGGTTAGGATCTACAGATACGCAGTATTTT. Amino acid sequence: CASRETTSGRLGSTDTQYF. The variable domain in full, with the rest retrieved from reference TRBV2 and TRBJ2-3, is EPEVTQTPSHQVTQMGQEVILRCVPISNHLYFYWYRQILGQKVEFLVSFYNNEISEKSEIFDDQFSVERPDGSNFTLKIRSTKLEDSAMYFCASRETTSGRLGSTDTQYFGPGTRLTVL.